The rows below give T cell receptor beta chains drawn from one sample of a study of OX40 agonist ivuxolimab in advanced cancers. Assay: immunoSEQ multiplex PCR; the TCRdb copy retains only in-frame clones and omits some. The repertoire has 65,000 to 95,000 clones, roughly 84% of them found once; the top ten carry over 2%. Sequencing was performed on CD4+ or CD8+ T cells sorted from blood, taken in a trial of the OX40 agonist ivuxolimab. The receptor source for this set is an adult with an advanced solid tumor such as melanoma, head and neck, liver or kidney cancer. CDR3s include the opening cysteine and the closing phenylalanine or tryptophan. Each record gives: clone size, V gene, J gene, D gene, CDR3 DNA, CDR3 protein. The D gene is left open where the match is weak. Size values are once, few and many counts, or a class for expanded clones, and some rows have none.

size: -; V: TRBV7-9; J: TRBJ1-2; D: TRBD1; DNA: TGTGCCAGCAGCCAGGACAGGCCGGGTGGCTACACCTTC; CDR3: CASSQDRPGGYTF
size: -; V: TRBV27; J: TRBJ2-2; D: -; DNA: TGTGCCAGCACCAGAACCCCCAGGACGAACACCGGGGAGCTGTTTTTT; CDR3: CASTRTPRTNTGELFF
size: few; V: TRBV29-1; J: TRBJ2-7; D: -; DNA: TGCAGCGTTGAAGGGCTAGCTGGGAGCGAGCAGTACTTC; CDR3: CSVEGLAGSEQYF
size: -; V: TRBV7-2; J: TRBJ2-7; D: TRBD2; DNA: TGTGCCAGCAGCTCAACCCTAACTAGCGGGAGGAACGAGCAGTACTTC; CDR3: CASSSTLTSGRNEQYF
size: -; V: TRBV18; J: TRBJ2-3; D: TRBD2; DNA: TGTGCCAGCTCACTCACTAGCGGGGGTAGCACAGATACGCAGTATTTT; CDR3: CASSLTSGGSTDTQYF
size: -; V: TRBV7-3; J: TRBJ1-1; D: -; DNA: TGTGCCAGCAGCTCCCCTGGCACTGAAGCTTTCTTT; CDR3: CASSSPGTEAFF
size: -; V: TRBV6-4; J: TRBJ1-2; D: TRBD1; DNA: TGTGCCAGCAAACCAGGACAGGGGCCCTATGGCTACACCTTC; CDR3: CASKPGQGPYGYTF
size: -; V: TRBV5-4; J: TRBJ1-2; D: -; DNA: TGTGCCAGCAGCTTGGCCCAGGGGTTCTATGGCTACACCTTC; CDR3: CASSLAQGFYGYTF
size: -; V: TRBV7-8; J: TRBJ1-2; D: -; DNA: TGTGCCAGCACCTCAGAGGAAGTTCCTAACTATGGCTACACCTTC; CDR3: CASTSEEVPNYGYTF
size: -; V: TRBV9; J: TRBJ1-5; D: -; DNA: TGTGCCAGCAGCGCGGGACTGACCAATCAGCCCCAGCATTTT; CDR3: CASSAGLTNQPQHF
size: few; V: TRBV5-6; J: TRBJ1-4; D: -; DNA: TGTGCCAGCAGCTTGATGGGCGGGCCAACTAATGAAAAACTGTTTTTT; CDR3: CASSLMGGPTNEKLFF
size: -; V: TRBV5-4; J: TRBJ2-6; D: -; DNA: TGTGCCAGCAGCCCCGACAGCTCTGGGGCCAACGTCCTGACTTTC; CDR3: CASSPDSSGANVLTF
size: -; V: TRBV2; J: TRBJ2-3; D: TRBD2; DNA: TGTGCCAGCGAGGAGGTAGCGGGAGCCAGAATTCCCACATATACGCAGTATTTT; CDR3: CASEEVAGARIPTYTQYF
size: -; V: TRBV28; J: TRBJ1-4; D: TRBD1; DNA: TGTGCCAGCAGTTCCCCGCTCGGGACAGGGGGAGGTGAAAAACTGTTTTTT; CDR3: CASSSPLGTGGGEKLFF
size: -; V: TRBV4-2; J: TRBJ1-5; D: -; DNA: TGTGCCAGCAGCCACTCCCGGGACCGGGGGGAGCCCCAGCATTTT; CDR3: CASSHSRDRGEPQHF
size: -; V: TRBV6-1; J: TRBJ2-5; D: TRBD2; DNA: TGTGCCAGCACCGGGGGGGTGGTTTGGTCCCAGTACTTC; CDR3: CASTGGVVWSQYF
size: -; V: TRBV30; J: TRBJ1-2; D: -; DNA: TGTGCCTGGAGTGTGGTTGGGGCGCGGTACTATGGCTACACCTTC; CDR3: CAWSVVGARYYGYTF
size: few; V: TRBV18; J: TRBJ2-7; D: -; DNA: TGTGCCAGCTCACCAACAGGAGACGAGCAGTACTTC; CDR3: CASSPTGDEQYF
size: -; V: TRBV6-6; J: TRBJ1-5; D: -; DNA: TGTGCCAGCAGCCCACCCCGGTTGGGCAATCAGCCCCAGCATTTT; CDR3: CASSPPRLGNQPQHF
size: -; V: TRBV9; J: TRBJ2-5; D: TRBD2; DNA: TGTGCCAGCAGCGCGGGTGAGATAGCGGGGTATCAAGAGACCCAGTACTTC; CDR3: CASSAGEIAGYQETQYF
size: -; V: TRBV6-6; J: TRBJ1-3; D: -; DNA: TGTGCCAGCACCACAGGGTACGGAAACACCATATATTTT; CDR3: CASTTGYGNTIYF
size: -; V: TRBV7-6; J: TRBJ2-7; D: TRBD2; DNA: TGTGCCAGCAGCCCGACTAGCGTACACTCCCTGGGCTACGAGCAGTACTTC; CDR3: CASSPTSVHSLGYEQYF
size: -; V: TRBV6-4; J: TRBJ1-1; D: -; DNA: TGTGCCAGCAGTGCCTCCGGGACAACTCCTGAAGCTTTCTTT; CDR3: CASSASGTTPEAFF
size: -; V: TRBV7-4; J: TRBJ2-1; D: -; DNA: TGTGCCAGCAGCTCATGGAGAAGGCGGCAAAGCTCCTACAATGAGCAGTTCTTC; CDR3: CASSSWRRRQSSYNEQFF
size: -; V: TRBV5-1; J: TRBJ1-4; D: -; DNA: TGCGCCAGCAGCCCTGCCTCTGGGACAACTAATGAAAAACTGTTTTTT; CDR3: CASSPASGTTNEKLFF
size: -; V: TRBV11-2; J: TRBJ2-3; D: TRBD2; DNA: TGTGCCAGCAGCTTCGGGACTAGCGGTCCTACGCAGTATTTT; CDR3: CASSFGTSGPTQYF
size: -; V: TRBV28; J: TRBJ2-1; D: -; DNA: TGTGCCAGCAGTTTAACCAGGTCTTACAATGAGCAGTTCTTC; CDR3: CASSLTRSYNEQFF
size: -; V: TRBV23-1; J: TRBJ2-6; D: -; DNA: TGCGCCACCACATCCTCTGGGGCCAACGTCCTGACTTTC; CDR3: CATTSSGANVLTF
size: once; V: TRBV11-2; J: TRBJ2-7; D: -; DNA: TGTGCCAGCAGCCCATACATTGGGGGAAGCTACGAGCAGTACTTC; CDR3: CASSPYIGGSYEQYF
size: -; V: TRBV10-3; J: TRBJ2-4; D: -; DNA: TGTGCCATCAGTGAGTCCGGACAGACTCTCCCCTTTCAGTACTTC; CDR3: CAISESGQTLPFQYF
size: few; V: TRBV5-4; J: TRBJ2-1; D: TRBD1; DNA: TGTGCCAGCAGCGGACAGGGGGCGCTGAATGAGCAGTTCTTC; CDR3: CASSGQGALNEQFF
size: -; V: TRBV11-2; J: TRBJ1-5; D: -; DNA: TGTGCCAGCAGCTTAGCAGGGAGCAATCAGCCCCAGCATTTT; CDR3: CASSLAGSNQPQHF
size: -; V: TRBV28; J: TRBJ2-5; D: TRBD1; DNA: TGTGCCAGCAGCAGAGGGGACAGCCAAGAGACCCAGTACTTC; CDR3: CASSRGDSQETQYF
size: -; V: TRBV5-5; J: TRBJ1-1; D: -; DNA: TGTGCCAGCAACCTATTCATGAACACTGAAGCTTTCTTT; CDR3: CASNLFMNTEAFF
size: -; V: TRBV21-1; J: TRBJ1-4; D: -; DNA: TGTGCCAGCAGCAACGGGACAGACTTTGAAAAACTGTTTTTT; CDR3: CASSNGTDFEKLFF
size: -; V: TRBV28; J: TRBJ1-4; D: -; DNA: TGTGCAACCGTGGAGGGGGGACTAACGAAAAAACTGTTTTTT; CDR3: CATVEGGLTKKLFF
size: -; V: TRBV14; J: TRBJ1-2; D: -; DNA: TGTGCCAGCAGCCAAGACACGTTCCGCGGCTACACCTTC; CDR3: CASSQDTFRGYTF
size: -; V: TRBV28; J: TRBJ2-3; D: TRBD1; DNA: TGTGCCAGCACCCCAGGGGGGACAGGGGGTCATACGCAGTATTTT; CDR3: CASTPGGTGGHTQYF
size: -; V: TRBV7-2; J: TRBJ1-5; D: -; DNA: TGTGCCAGCAGCAGGAAACACAGCCCGGGCGGGGACAATCAGCCCCAGCATTTT; CDR3: CASSRKHSPGGDNQPQHF
size: -; V: TRBV6-6; J: TRBJ2-7; D: -; DNA: TGTGCCAGCCAGACCACTATCTACGAGCAGTACTTC; CDR3: CASQTTIYEQYF